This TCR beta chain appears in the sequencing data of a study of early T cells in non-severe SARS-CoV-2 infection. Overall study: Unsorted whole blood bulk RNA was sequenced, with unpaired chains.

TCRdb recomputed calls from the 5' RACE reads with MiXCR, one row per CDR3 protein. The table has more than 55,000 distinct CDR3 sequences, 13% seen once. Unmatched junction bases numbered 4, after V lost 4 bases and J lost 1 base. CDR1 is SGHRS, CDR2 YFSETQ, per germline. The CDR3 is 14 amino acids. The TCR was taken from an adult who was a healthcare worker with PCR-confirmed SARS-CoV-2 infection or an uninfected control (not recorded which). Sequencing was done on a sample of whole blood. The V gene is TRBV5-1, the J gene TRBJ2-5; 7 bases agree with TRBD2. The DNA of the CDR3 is TGCGCCAGCAGCACCGCTAGCGGCCAAGAGACCCAGTACTTC. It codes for CASSTASGQETQYF.